Reported below is one T cell receptor (beta chain). Previously published methods and listed TCR primers were used for the bulk TCR libraries. TCRdb itself ran the PCR reads through MiXCR, one entry per CDR3 protein. Of more than 450,000 distinct CDR3 sequences in the sample, around 23% were seen once. Trimming removed 8 bases from V and 5 bases from J; junction bases left unmatched: 8. CDR3 size: 15 residues. These data originate in a study of molecular identifiers for immune sequencing clone quantification. The clonotype comes from a human donor in good health. Some libraries in this study had Jurkat cell RNA spiked in. The sample comprised naive CD8+ T cells from blood, with Jurkat cell RNA spiked in. Subset reported: FACS-sorted CD8+CD4-CCR7+CD45RA+ naive T cells. V and J are TRBV5-3 and TRBJ2-7, with 15 bases identical to TRBD2. TRBV5-3 is an open reading frame whose function is uncertain. The CDR3 region has the DNA TGTGCCAGCAGCCCGGGACTAGCGGGGGGTGACGAGCAGTACTTC. Protein sequence: CASSPGLAGGDEQYF.